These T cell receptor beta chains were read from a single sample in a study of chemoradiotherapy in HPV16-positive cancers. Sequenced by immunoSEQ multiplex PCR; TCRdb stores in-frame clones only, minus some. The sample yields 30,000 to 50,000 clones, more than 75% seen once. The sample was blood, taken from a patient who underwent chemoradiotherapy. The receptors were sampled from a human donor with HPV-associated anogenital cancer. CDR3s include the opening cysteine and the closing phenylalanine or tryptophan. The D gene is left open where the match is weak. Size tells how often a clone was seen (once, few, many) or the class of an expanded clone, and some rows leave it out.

CDR3aa: CASSRAGGNEQYF
CDR3nt: TGCGCCAGCAGCCGGGCAGGGGGGAACGAGCAGTACTTC
d_gene: NA
len: 13
v_gene: TRBV4-3
j_gene: TRBJ2-7
abundance: NA

CDR3aa: CASSVSMGQGSGELFF
CDR3nt: TGTGCCAGCAGCGTATCAATGGGACAGGGGTCCGGGGAGCTGTTTTTT
d_gene: TRBD1
len: 16
v_gene: TRBV9
j_gene: TRBJ2-2
abundance: NA

CDR3aa: CASSLAPGRGNTIYF
CDR3nt: TGTGCCAGCAGCTTAGCGCCGGGAAGAGGAAACACCATATATTTT
d_gene: NA
len: 15
v_gene: TRBV7-2
j_gene: TRBJ1-3
abundance: NA

CDR3aa: CAWSVFRENTEAFF
CDR3nt: TGTGCCTGGAGTGTCTTCCGGGAGAACACTGAAGCTTTCTTT
d_gene: NA
len: 14
v_gene: TRBV30
j_gene: TRBJ1-1
abundance: NA

CDR3aa: CASSESRISNQPQHF
CDR3nt: TGCGCCAGCAGTGAGTCTAGGATTAGCAATCAGCCCCAGCATTTT
d_gene: NA
len: 15
v_gene: TRBV10-2
j_gene: TRBJ1-5
abundance: once

CDR3aa: CASSPQGAGDTQYF
CDR3nt: TGTGCCAGCAGCCCACAGGGGGCAGGAGATACGCAGTATTTT
d_gene: TRBD1
len: 14
v_gene: TRBV6-5
j_gene: TRBJ2-3
abundance: NA

CDR3aa: CASPVGGGSDTEAFF
CDR3nt: TGCGCCAGCCCAGTTGGGGGAGGGTCGGACACTGAAGCTTTCTTT
d_gene: NA
len: 15
v_gene: TRBV10-1
j_gene: TRBJ1-1
abundance: NA

CDR3aa: CASSPWERTMNTEAFF
CDR3nt: TGCGCCAGCAGCCCTTGGGAGAGGACAATGAACACTGAAGCTTTCTTT
d_gene: NA
len: 16
v_gene: TRBV4-1
j_gene: TRBJ1-1
abundance: NA

CDR3aa: CASSFPQGNTEAFF
CDR3nt: TGTGCCAGCAGCTTTCCCCAGGGTAACACTGAAGCTTTCTTT
d_gene: NA
len: 14
v_gene: TRBV5-6
j_gene: TRBJ1-1
abundance: few

CDR3aa: CSVVRDSGSYEQYF
CDR3nt: TGCAGCGTTGTACGGGACAGTGGGAGCTACGAGCAGTACTTC
d_gene: TRBD1
len: 14
v_gene: TRBV29-1
j_gene: TRBJ2-7
abundance: NA

CDR3aa: CASSLGGVGRAEAFF
CDR3nt: TGTGCCAGCAGCCTGGGGGGGGTGGGCAGGGCTGAAGCTTTCTTT
d_gene: NA
len: 15
v_gene: TRBV13
j_gene: TRBJ1-1
abundance: once

CDR3aa: CASSLGQGWNQPQHF
CDR3nt: TGTGCCAGCAGCCTCGGACAGGGATGGAATCAGCCCCAGCATTTT
d_gene: TRBD1
len: 15
v_gene: TRBV6-1
j_gene: TRBJ1-5
abundance: NA

CDR3aa: CASSLSSAADTQYF
CDR3nt: TGCGCCAGCAGCTTGAGTTCCGCGGCAGATACGCAGTATTTT
d_gene: NA
len: 14
v_gene: TRBV5-1
j_gene: TRBJ2-3
abundance: NA

CDR3aa: CASSLLGPRLRGNQPQHF
CDR3nt: TGTGCCAGCAGCTTACTCGGGCCCCGACTTCGAGGCAATCAGCCCCAGCATTTT
d_gene: NA
len: 18
v_gene: TRBV7-8
j_gene: TRBJ1-5
abundance: NA

CDR3aa: CASSVDQAGLLGEYF
CDR3nt: TGTGCCAGCAGCGTAGATCAAGCGGGGCTTCTCGGGGAGTACTTC
d_gene: TRBD2
len: 15
v_gene: TRBV9
j_gene: TRBJ2-7
abundance: NA

CDR3aa: CSARVDLQYF
CDR3nt: TGCAGTGCTAGAGTGGACTTGCAGTATTTT
d_gene: NA
len: 10
v_gene: TRBV20-1
j_gene: TRBJ2-3
abundance: once

CDR3aa: CSVRGASGNNYGYTF
CDR3nt: TGCAGCGTCCGGGGCGCATCTGGGAATAACTATGGCTACACCTTC
d_gene: NA
len: 15
v_gene: TRBV29-1
j_gene: TRBJ1-2
abundance: once

CDR3aa: CASSHGLPAAEQFF
CDR3nt: TGTGCCAGCAGCCACGGGCTCCCGGCTGCTGAGCAGTTCTTC
d_gene: NA
len: 14
v_gene: TRBV14
j_gene: TRBJ2-1
abundance: NA

CDR3aa: CASSSEGRVNTEAFF
CDR3nt: TGCGCCAGCAGCTCGGAGGGGAGGGTGAACACTGAAGCTTTCTTT
d_gene: NA
len: 15
v_gene: TRBV5-1
j_gene: TRBJ1-1
abundance: NA

CDR3aa: CASSVRQGLRRNQPQHF
CDR3nt: TGTGCCAGCAGCGTGAGGCAGGGGCTCAGGCGCAATCAGCCCCAGCATTTT
d_gene: NA
len: 17
v_gene: TRBV9
j_gene: TRBJ1-5
abundance: NA

CDR3aa: CASSLTGSKETQYF
CDR3nt: TGTGCCAGCAGCCTGACAGGGTCGAAAGAGACCCAGTACTTC
d_gene: TRBD1
len: 14
v_gene: TRBV7-3
j_gene: TRBJ2-5
abundance: NA

CDR3aa: CASSSGDWRTKAFF
CDR3nt: TGCGCCAGCAGCTCTGGGGACTGGAGGACTAAAGCTTTCTTT
d_gene: NA
len: 14
v_gene: TRBV4-3
j_gene: TRBJ1-1
abundance: NA

CDR3aa: CASMVIVESTEAFF
CDR3nt: TGTGCCAGCATGGTCATAGTGGAGTCCACTGAAGCTTTCTTT
d_gene: NA
len: 14
v_gene: TRBV6-5
j_gene: TRBJ1-1
abundance: NA

CDR3aa: CASKIYDIYNSPLHF
CDR3nt: TGTGCCAGCAAGATCTACGATATCTATAATTCACCCCTCCACTTT
d_gene: NA
len: 15
v_gene: TRBV2
j_gene: TRBJ1-6
abundance: NA

CDR3aa: CASARGGAETQYF
CDR3nt: TGTGCCAGCGCGCGGGGGGGCGCGGAGACCCAGTACTTC
d_gene: TRBD2
len: 13
v_gene: TRBV6-5
j_gene: TRBJ2-5
abundance: NA

CDR3aa: CASSFLANTGELFF
CDR3nt: TGTGCCAGCAGCTTTCTGGCGAACACCGGGGAGCTGTTTTTT
d_gene: NA
len: 14
v_gene: TRBV5-6
j_gene: TRBJ2-2
abundance: NA

CDR3aa: CASRQDSSSYNEQFF
CDR3nt: TGTGCCAGCCGACAGGACTCGAGCTCCTACAATGAGCAGTTCTTC
d_gene: NA
len: 15
v_gene: TRBV7-2
j_gene: TRBJ2-1
abundance: NA

CDR3aa: CASSQPGPREKLFF
CDR3nt: TGTGCCAGCAGCCAACCGGGCCCAAGGGAAAAACTGTTTTTT
d_gene: NA
len: 14
v_gene: TRBV7-9
j_gene: TRBJ1-4
abundance: NA

CDR3aa: CASGAPWDRGKYEQYF
CDR3nt: TGCGCCAGCGGTGCCCCCTGGGACAGGGGAAAATACGAGCAGTACTTC
d_gene: TRBD1
len: 16
v_gene: TRBV10-1
j_gene: TRBJ2-7
abundance: NA

CDR3aa: CASSLGIGDHEKLFF
CDR3nt: TGCGCCAGCAGCTTAGGTATAGGGGATCATGAAAAACTGTTTTTT
d_gene: NA
len: 15
v_gene: TRBV5-1
j_gene: TRBJ1-4
abundance: NA

CDR3aa: CASSTGAPPQHF
CDR3nt: TGTGCCAGTAGTACTGGGGCGCCGCCCCAGCATTTT
d_gene: NA
len: 12
v_gene: TRBV19
j_gene: TRBJ1-5
abundance: NA

CDR3aa: CASSPRTYEQYF
CDR3nt: TGTGCCAGCTCACCACGAACCTACGAGCAGTACTTC
d_gene: NA
len: 12
v_gene: TRBV18
j_gene: TRBJ2-7
abundance: NA

CDR3aa: CASSERAREGYTF
CDR3nt: TGTGCCAGCAGTGAAAGGGCCAGGGAGGGCTACACCTTC
d_gene: NA
len: 13
v_gene: TRBV2
j_gene: TRBJ1-2
abundance: NA

CDR3aa: CASSRGPYEQYF
CDR3nt: TGTGCCAGCTCAAGGGGGCCCTACGAGCAGTACTTC
d_gene: TRBD1
len: 12
v_gene: TRBV6-5
j_gene: TRBJ2-7
abundance: few

CDR3aa: CSVLLGQTTTEAFF
CDR3nt: TGCAGCGTCTTACTGGGACAGACCACCACTGAAGCTTTCTTT
d_gene: TRBD1
len: 14
v_gene: TRBV29-1
j_gene: TRBJ1-1
abundance: NA

CDR3aa: CASSIRQGRNTGELFF
CDR3nt: TGTGCCAGCAGCATCCGACAGGGAAGGAACACCGGGGAGCTGTTTTTT
d_gene: TRBD1
len: 16
v_gene: TRBV14
j_gene: TRBJ2-2
abundance: NA

CDR3aa: CASSFLTSGLQETQYF
CDR3nt: TGCGCCAGCAGCTTCCTGACTAGCGGGTTACAAGAGACCCAGTACTTC
d_gene: TRBD2
len: 16
v_gene: TRBV5-1
j_gene: TRBJ2-5
abundance: NA